These T cell receptor beta chains were read from a single sample in a study of blood T cells in healthy people across ages. TCRdb independently ran MiXCR on the 5' RACE reads; one entry per CDR3 protein. The sample records around 780,000 distinct CDR3 sequences, 25% to 30% being singletons. The same specimen was also included in a second study, on T cells of mothers and their children.

Sample: blood. Receptors were obtained from a boy between 10 and 17 years old in good health. Each CDR3 is given with its conserved first and last residue. Each record gives: D gene, V gene, J gene, CDR3 protein. D genes are given only for firm matches.

d_gene: .; v_gene: TRBV29-1; j_gene: TRBJ2-2; CDR3aa: CSGNTGELFF
d_gene: .; v_gene: TRBV7-9; j_gene: TRBJ2-1; CDR3aa: CASSSQGNEQFF
d_gene: .; v_gene: TRBV12-3/TRBV12-4; j_gene: TRBJ1-2; CDR3aa: CASSLGLYNYGYTF
d_gene: .; v_gene: TRBV15; j_gene: TRBJ2-3; CDR3aa: CATSSGPDTDTQYF
d_gene: .; v_gene: TRBV11-1; j_gene: .; CDR3aa: CASSTRNEQYF
d_gene: TRBD1; v_gene: TRBV5-5; j_gene: TRBJ1-1; CDR3aa: CASSGRGQGPYENTEAFF
d_gene: TRBD1; v_gene: TRBV12-3/TRBV12-4; j_gene: TRBJ2-5; CDR3aa: CASSSSGQGETQYF
d_gene: TRBD1; v_gene: TRBV20-1; j_gene: TRBJ2-3; CDR3aa: CSAPTEPGQGTDTQYF
d_gene: .; v_gene: TRBV12-5; j_gene: TRBJ2-3; CDR3aa: CASGQMGIPDTQYF
d_gene: .; v_gene: TRBV28; j_gene: TRBJ1-1; CDR3aa: CASSLGTRAFF
d_gene: TRBD2; v_gene: TRBV28; j_gene: TRBJ2-7; CDR3aa: CASSGGGMVSYEQYF
d_gene: TRBD1; v_gene: TRBV9; j_gene: TRBJ1-2; CDR3aa: CASSITGQPNYGYTF
d_gene: TRBD1; v_gene: TRBV19; j_gene: TRBJ1-2; CDR3aa: CASSGQVQNGYTF
d_gene: .; v_gene: TRBV9; j_gene: TRBJ1-5; CDR3aa: CASSVGPSNQPQHF
d_gene: .; v_gene: TRBV2; j_gene: TRBJ2-7; CDR3aa: CASSQGVNSYEQYF
d_gene: .; v_gene: TRBV6-5; j_gene: TRBJ1-6; CDR3aa: CASSYSSRGSYNSPLHF
d_gene: .; v_gene: TRBV28; j_gene: TRBJ2-2; CDR3aa: CASSSKQGSDGELFF
d_gene: .; v_gene: TRBV6-6; j_gene: TRBJ2-5; CDR3aa: CASSYSPGWGYF
d_gene: .; v_gene: TRBV3-1; j_gene: TRBJ1-2; CDR3aa: CASSQDLGGGGYTF
d_gene: .; v_gene: TRBV20-1; j_gene: TRBJ2-5; CDR3aa: CSARLLDRLETQYF
d_gene: .; v_gene: TRBV27; j_gene: TRBJ1-1; CDR3aa: CASSFRTTSEAFF
d_gene: TRBD1; v_gene: TRBV4-2; j_gene: TRBJ2-7; CDR3aa: CASSQAGQGSVQYF
d_gene: .; v_gene: TRBV13; j_gene: TRBJ2-5; CDR3aa: CASSLAAASEGGETQYF
d_gene: TRBD1; v_gene: TRBV10-3; j_gene: TRBJ1-1; CDR3aa: CAARTGGNTEAFF
d_gene: .; v_gene: TRBV7-6; j_gene: TRBJ2-1; CDR3aa: CASSSSASYNEQFF
d_gene: TRBD1; v_gene: TRBV6-2/TRBV6-3; j_gene: TRBJ2-4; CDR3aa: CASSDRQGAKNIQYF
d_gene: TRBD2; v_gene: TRBV2; j_gene: TRBJ2-7; CDR3aa: CASKGLAENYEQYF
d_gene: TRBD1; v_gene: TRBV6-5; j_gene: TRBJ1-6; CDR3aa: CASSYRGRTDNSPLHF
d_gene: TRBD1; v_gene: TRBV20-1; j_gene: TRBJ2-3; CDR3aa: CSARPRTGGANSDTQYF
d_gene: .; v_gene: TRBV4-1; j_gene: TRBJ2-5; CDR3aa: CASSHRLGTQYF
d_gene: .; v_gene: TRBV6-5; j_gene: TRBJ2-3; CDR3aa: CASSYRTLPSTDTQYF
d_gene: TRBD2; v_gene: TRBV20-1; j_gene: TRBJ2-1; CDR3aa: CSAREGGRIHAQFF
d_gene: TRBD1; v_gene: TRBV24-1; j_gene: TRBJ2-1; CDR3aa: CATSDLGPQGEQFF
d_gene: TRBD2; v_gene: TRBV7-2; j_gene: TRBJ2-5; CDR3aa: CASSSMLAGEQETQYF
d_gene: TRBD2; v_gene: TRBV15; j_gene: TRBJ2-5; CDR3aa: CATSRDEGSGLAAQETQYF
d_gene: .; v_gene: TRBV28; j_gene: TRBJ2-7; CDR3aa: CASSTSSSNSYEQYF
d_gene: TRBD2; v_gene: TRBV20-1; j_gene: TRBJ2-3; CDR3aa: CSASRLAGSTDTQYF
d_gene: .; v_gene: TRBV7-6; j_gene: TRBJ1-4; CDR3aa: CASSSDLNEKLFF
d_gene: .; v_gene: TRBV7-6; j_gene: TRBJ2-3; CDR3aa: CASSRTEFGDTQYF
d_gene: TRBD2; v_gene: TRBV11-2; j_gene: TRBJ2-7; CDR3aa: CASSLRPGTSNEQYF
d_gene: .; v_gene: TRBV6-5; j_gene: TRBJ1-1; CDR3aa: CASSPQGHEAFF
d_gene: TRBD1; v_gene: TRBV29-1; j_gene: TRBJ2-2; CDR3aa: CSVTSGQASGELFF
d_gene: .; v_gene: TRBV6-2/TRBV6-3; j_gene: TRBJ2-3; CDR3aa: CASSYRSGGTDTQYF
d_gene: .; v_gene: TRBV3-1; j_gene: TRBJ2-7; CDR3aa: CASSLSLTSYEQYF
d_gene: .; v_gene: TRBV5-1; j_gene: TRBJ2-5; CDR3aa: CASSLADGRGETQYF
d_gene: .; v_gene: TRBV5-1; j_gene: TRBJ2-7; CDR3aa: CASSRSGQTYEQYF
d_gene: .; v_gene: TRBV6-1; j_gene: TRBJ1-2; CDR3aa: CASGEGPTYGYTF
d_gene: .; v_gene: TRBV7-9; j_gene: TRBJ1-4; CDR3aa: CASSRQRLNEKLFF
d_gene: .; v_gene: TRBV7-9; j_gene: TRBJ2-5; CDR3aa: CASSWDSASWEETQYF
d_gene: .; v_gene: TRBV29-1; j_gene: TRBJ2-3; CDR3aa: CSGVLADTQYF
d_gene: .; v_gene: TRBV12-3/TRBV12-4; j_gene: TRBJ2-5; CDR3aa: CASRSQNQETQYF
d_gene: .; v_gene: TRBV4-1; j_gene: TRBJ1-2; CDR3aa: CASSQEAGLPNYGYTF
d_gene: .; v_gene: TRBV10-3; j_gene: TRBJ2-4; CDR3aa: CAISEGLLAKNIQYF
d_gene: TRBD1; v_gene: TRBV5-1; j_gene: TRBJ1-2; CDR3aa: CASSLGSTGMEGYTF
d_gene: TRBD1; v_gene: TRBV20-1; j_gene: TRBJ1-1; CDR3aa: CSASGQGLFSEAFF
d_gene: .; v_gene: TRBV5-4; j_gene: TRBJ2-3; CDR3aa: CASRSGIGQDTQYF
d_gene: .; v_gene: TRBV7-3; j_gene: TRBJ2-7; CDR3aa: CASSEQGGSYEQYF